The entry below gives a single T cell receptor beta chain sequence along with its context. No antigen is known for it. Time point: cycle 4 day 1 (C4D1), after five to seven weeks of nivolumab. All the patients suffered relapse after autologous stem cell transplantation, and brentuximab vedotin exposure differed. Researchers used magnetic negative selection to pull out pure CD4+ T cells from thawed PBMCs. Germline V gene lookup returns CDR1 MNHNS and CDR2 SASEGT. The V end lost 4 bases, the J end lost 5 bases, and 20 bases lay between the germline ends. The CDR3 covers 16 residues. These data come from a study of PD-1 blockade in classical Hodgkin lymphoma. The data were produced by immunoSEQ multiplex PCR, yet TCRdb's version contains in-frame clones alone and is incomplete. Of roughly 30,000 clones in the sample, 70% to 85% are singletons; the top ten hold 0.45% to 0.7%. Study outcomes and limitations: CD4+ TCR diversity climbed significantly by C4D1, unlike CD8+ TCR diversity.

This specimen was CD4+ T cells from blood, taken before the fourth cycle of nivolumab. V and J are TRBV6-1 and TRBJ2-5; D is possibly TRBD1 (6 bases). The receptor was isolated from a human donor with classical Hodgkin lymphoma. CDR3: CASSGPGVIVWETQYF. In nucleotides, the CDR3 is TGTGCCAGCAGTGGTCCAGGGGTTATTGTGTGGGAGACCCAGTACTTC.